This TCR beta chain was profiled in a study of T cells in Graves' hyperthyroidism and ophthalmopathy. The V and J ends lost 3 bases and 5 bases respectively, with 13 bases between them. Per germline, CDR1 SGHTA and CDR2 FQGNSA. The CDR3 consists of 14 residues. Newly diagnosed hyperthyroidism, duration under 2 months, in patients aged 18 to 65. This clonotype was seen many times. Amplified regions were TCR beta CDR3 sequences from RNA transcripts. In the first-round RT-PCR of the TCR CDR3, the HTBI primer set was used. Using its own MiXCR run on the multiplex PCR reads, TCRdb lists one record per CDR3 protein. The sample carries some 550,000 distinct CDR3 sequences, 20% to 25% recorded once.

The rearrangement uses TRBV7-2 and TRBJ2-5; possibly TRBD1 or TRBD2 for D (5 bases each). The specimen sequenced was blood. The TCR originated in a young man with Graves' hyperthyroidism. The DNA of the CDR3 is TGTGCCAGCAGCTTGTGGGGCGGGTCGGAGACCCAGTACTTC. This sequence encodes CASSLWGGSETQYF.